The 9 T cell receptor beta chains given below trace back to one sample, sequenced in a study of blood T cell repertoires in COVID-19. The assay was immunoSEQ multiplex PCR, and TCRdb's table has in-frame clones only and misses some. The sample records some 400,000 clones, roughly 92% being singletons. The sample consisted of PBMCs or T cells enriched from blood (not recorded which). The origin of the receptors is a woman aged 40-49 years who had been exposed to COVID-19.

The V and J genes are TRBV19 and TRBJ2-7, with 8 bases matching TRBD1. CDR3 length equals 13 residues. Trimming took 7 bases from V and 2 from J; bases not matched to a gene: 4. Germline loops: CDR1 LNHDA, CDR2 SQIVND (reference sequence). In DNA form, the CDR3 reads TGTGCCAGTACAGGGGGCCGGACCTACGAGCAGTACTTC. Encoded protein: CASTGGRTYEQYF.

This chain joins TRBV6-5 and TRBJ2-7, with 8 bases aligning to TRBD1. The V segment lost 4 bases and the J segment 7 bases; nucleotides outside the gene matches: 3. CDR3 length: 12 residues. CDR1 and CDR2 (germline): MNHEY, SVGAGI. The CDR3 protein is CASSLTGVEQYF. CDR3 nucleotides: TGTGCCAGCAGTTTGACAGGGGTAGAGCAGTACTTC.

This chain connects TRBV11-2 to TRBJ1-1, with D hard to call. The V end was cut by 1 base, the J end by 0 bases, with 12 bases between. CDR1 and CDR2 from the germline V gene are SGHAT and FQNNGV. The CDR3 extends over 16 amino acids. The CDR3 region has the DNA TGTGCCAGCAGCTTAGGGTCGTCAGGATTGAACACTGAAGCTTTCTTT. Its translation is CASSLGSSGLNTEAFF. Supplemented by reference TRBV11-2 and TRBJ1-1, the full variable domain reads EAGVAQSPRYKIIEKRQSVAFWCNPISGHATLYWYQQILGQGPKLLIQFQNNGVVDDSQLPKDRFSAERLKGVDSTLKIQPAKLEDSAVYLCASSLGSSGLNTEAFFGQGTRLTVV.

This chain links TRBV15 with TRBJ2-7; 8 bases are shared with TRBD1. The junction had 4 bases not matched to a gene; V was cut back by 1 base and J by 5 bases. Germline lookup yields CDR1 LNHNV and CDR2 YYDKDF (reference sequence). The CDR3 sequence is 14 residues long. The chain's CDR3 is CATSRVYRGDEQYF. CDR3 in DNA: TGTGCCACCAGCAGAGTCTACAGGGGGGACGAGCAGTACTTC.

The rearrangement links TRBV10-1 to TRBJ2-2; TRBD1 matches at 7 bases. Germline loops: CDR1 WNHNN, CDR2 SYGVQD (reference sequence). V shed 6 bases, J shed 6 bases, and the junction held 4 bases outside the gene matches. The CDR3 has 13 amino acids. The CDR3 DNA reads TGCGCCAGCAGCACGGACAGGCCCGGGGAGCTGTTTTTT. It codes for CASSTDRPGELFF.

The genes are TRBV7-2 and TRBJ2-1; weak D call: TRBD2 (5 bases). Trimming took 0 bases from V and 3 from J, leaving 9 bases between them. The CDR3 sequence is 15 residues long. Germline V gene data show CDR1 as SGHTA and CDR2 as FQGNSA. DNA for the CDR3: TGTGCCAGCAGCTTAGCGGGAGCCATCTACAATGAGCAGTTCTTC. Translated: CASSLAGAIYNEQFF.

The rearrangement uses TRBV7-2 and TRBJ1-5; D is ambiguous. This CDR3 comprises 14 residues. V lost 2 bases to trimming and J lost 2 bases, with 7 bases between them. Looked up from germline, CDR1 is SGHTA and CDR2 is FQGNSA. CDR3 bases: TGTGCCAGCAGCTTATCTTCAGGCAATCAGCCCCAGCATTTT. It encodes CASSLSSGNQPQHF.

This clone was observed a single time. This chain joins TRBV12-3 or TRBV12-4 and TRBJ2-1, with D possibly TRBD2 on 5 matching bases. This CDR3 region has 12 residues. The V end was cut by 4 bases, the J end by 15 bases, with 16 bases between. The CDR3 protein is CASSSQTSGRFF. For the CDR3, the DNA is TGTGCCAGCAGTTCCCAAACTAGTGGGCGGTTCTTC.

The CDR3, as DNA: TGTGCCACCGGAAAGGGGGCCTACAATGAGCAGTTCTTC. Its protein is CATGKGAYNEQFF. The rearrangement links TRBV24-1 to TRBJ2-1, with D perhaps matching TRBD1 (6 bases). Germline-derived CDR1 and CDR2 are KGHDR and SFDVKD. The CDR3 has 13 amino acids. V lost 9 bases and J lost 2, with 10 bases in between.